The 8 T cell receptor beta chains below all came from one sample that was sequenced in a study of shared clonotypes between healthy human individuals. Generated by immunoSEQ multiplex PCR, the TCRdb table keeps only in-frame clones and is missing some. The table has about 2 million clones, 95% seen once. Sequenced material: naive CD4+ T cells sorted from blood. Subset noted: CD45RA+ positively selected. These receptors all come from a man aged 18 to 35 in good health.

The chain uses TRBV2 and TRBJ1-5, with 7 bases aligning to TRBD1. Per the germline V gene, CDR1 is SNHLY and CDR2 is FYNNEI. J gave up 6 bases and V 4 bases, and 6 bases lay outside the gene matches. The CDR3 consists of 14 residues. The CDR3: CASSGDSFSQPQHF. DNA for the CDR3: TGTGCCAGCAGTGGGGACAGTTTTAGTCAGCCCCAGCATTTT. The full variable domain, in which reference TRBV2 and TRBJ1-5 provide the parts outside the CDR3, is EPEVTQTPSHQVTQMGQEVILRCVPISNHLYFYWYRQILGQKVEFLVSFYNNEISEKSEIFDDQFSVERPDGSNFTLKIRSTKLEDSAMYFCASSGDSFSQPQHFGDGTRLSIL.

The rearrangement uses TRBV6-5 and TRBJ2-7; weak D call: TRBD1 (5 bases). The germline V gene encodes CDR1 MNHEY and CDR2 SVGAGI. V lost 10 bases and J lost 4, with 17 bases in between. This CDR3 has 13 amino acids. CDR3 DNA: TGTGCCACCTGGACATCCAAACTGTACGAGCAGTACTTC. Amino acids: CATWTSKLYEQYF.

CDR3 nucleotide sequence: TGTGCCAGCAGCCCACGGGCTGGTAATGAAAAACTGTTTTTT. Translating gives CASSPRAGNEKLFF. The chain couples TRBV7-2 to TRBJ1-4, with D uncertain. The CDR3 runs 14 residues. V was trimmed by 5 bases and J by 4 bases, leaving 11 bases between them. The germline CDR1 and CDR2 sequences are SGHTA and FQGNSA.

The CDR3 loop is CASSRTGGEPQHF. CDR3 bases: TGTGCCAGCTCACGGACAGGCGGGGAGCCCCAGCATTTT. The chain joins TRBV7-3 to TRBJ1-5; 7 bases agree with TRBD1. Germline V gene sequence: CDR1 SGHTA, CDR2 FQGTGA. The CDR3 spans 13 residues. The V gene end was trimmed by 8 bases and the J gene end by 8 bases; junction bases not matched to a gene: 9.

The rearrangement links TRBV6-5 to TRBJ1-3; perhaps TRBD1 as D (5 bases). The V gene lost 6 bases and the J gene lost 2 bases, with 11 bases spanning the gap. This CDR3 is built from 14 residues. Germline V gives CDR1 MNHEY, CDR2 SVGAGI. CDR3 region: CASSRGATGNTIYF. The CDR3 DNA reads TGTGCCAGCAGCCGAGGGGCCACTGGAAACACCATATATTTT.

The rearrangement joins TRBV30 to TRBJ1-4, with TRBD1 as a possible D gene (6 bases). This CDR3 is built from 14 residues. V shed 2 bases and J shed 7 bases, with 14 bases lying between them. Germline assignment: CDR1 GTSNPN and CDR2 SVGIG (reference sequence). The CDR3 is CAWSNTGSGEKLFF. The CDR3 region has the DNA TGTGCCTGGAGTAATACAGGGTCCGGTGAAAAACTGTTTTTT.

The chain recombines TRBV18 with TRBJ2-4; 10 bases align to TRBD2. In germline, CDR1 is KGHSH, CDR2 LQKENI. Losses at the gene ends were 4 bases for V and 8 bases for J; bases not matched to a gene: 8. The CDR3 has 15 residues. CDR3 coding DNA: TGTGCCAGCTCACTGGGGACTAGCGCATCTGACATTCAGTACTTC. Protein product: CASSLGTSASDIQYF.

V gene TRBV21-1 combines with J gene TRBJ2-7; the table names TRBD1, a call not compared with the DNA. TRBV21-1 is an annotated pseudogene. CDR3 length equals 15 residues. The CDR3: CASSPDRDNSYEQYF. DNA of the CDR3: TGTGCCAGCAGCCCGGACCGGGACAACTCCTACGAGCAGTACTTC.